Given below is one T cell receptor beta chain in context. Libraries were prepared by immunoSEQ multiplex PCR; TCRdb keeps only in-frame clonotypes and omits some of them. The sample shows 60,000 to 75,000 clones, just over 70% of them seen only once. Participants in the exposed group had met a COVID-19 case in the 2 weeks before joining the study. The data derive from a study of blood T cell repertoires in COVID-19. Across the whole study: Sites in the United States, Italy and Spain provided acute and convalescent COVID-19 samples.

CDR1 SGHRS and CDR2 YFSETQ come from the germline V gene. The CDR3 is 15 residues long. V was pared by 0 bases and J by 6 bases, with 5 bases of the junction left unmatched. The sequencing sample was made of PBMCs or T cells enriched from blood (not recorded which). The chain is built from TRBV5-1 and TRBJ2-2; 7 bases are a match to TRBD2. This TCR derives from a woman aged 55-70 years who had been exposed to COVID-19. The CDR3 sequence is CASSLVGREAGELFF. CDR3 bases: TGCGCCAGCAGCTTGGTTGGCCGGGAGGCCGGGGAGCTGTTTTTT. Full variable domain (remainder filled in from reference TRBV5-1 and TRBJ2-2): KAGVTQTPRYLIKTRGQQVTLSCSPISGHRSVSWYQQTPGQGLQFLFEYFSETQRNKGNFPGRFSGRQFSNSRSEMNVSTLELGDSALYLCASSLVGREAGELFFGEGSRLTVL.